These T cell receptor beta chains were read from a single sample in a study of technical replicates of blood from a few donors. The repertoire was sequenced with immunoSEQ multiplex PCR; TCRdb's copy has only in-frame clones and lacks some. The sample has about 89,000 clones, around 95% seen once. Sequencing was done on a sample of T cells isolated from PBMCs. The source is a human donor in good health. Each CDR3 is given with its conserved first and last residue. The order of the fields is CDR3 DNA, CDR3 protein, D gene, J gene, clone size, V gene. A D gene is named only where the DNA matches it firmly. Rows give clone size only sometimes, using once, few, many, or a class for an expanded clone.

TGCGCCAGCAGCTTGGCTAGCGGGAGCACAGATACGCAGTATTTT	CASSLASGSTDTQYF	TRBD2	TRBJ2-3	once	TRBV5-1
TGTGCCAGCAGTTATGACAGGAGCACTGAAGCTTTCTTT	CASSYDRSTEAFF	.	TRBJ1-1	.	TRBV5-6
TGTGCCATCAGCGCCCCGGACAGGGGTATCAATGAGCAGTTCTTC	CAISAPDRGINEQFF	TRBD1	TRBJ2-1	.	TRBV10-3
TGTGCCACCAGCAGAGATTCAGGGGACGGTGAAAAACTGTTTTTT	CATSRDSGDGEKLFF	.	TRBJ1-4	.	TRBV15
TGTGCCTGGAGGCCCTTTGGGACTAACACCGGGGAGCTGTTTTTT	CAWRPFGTNTGELFF	.	TRBJ2-2	.	TRBV30
TGCGCCAGCAGTTCTACAGGTTTTGTGATAGAAAAACTGTTTTTT	CASSSTGFVIEKLFF	.	TRBJ1-4	few	TRBV4-1
TGCGCCAGCAGCCCCTCGGACAAGAGCTCCTACAATGAGCAGTTCTTC	CASSPSDKSSYNEQFF	.	TRBJ2-1	.	TRBV4-1
TGTGCCAGCAGCTTGAGGAGATGGGGAGAGTTTACTGAAGCTTTCTTT	CASSLRRWGEFTEAFF	.	TRBJ1-1	.	TRBV11-3
TGTGCCAGCAGTTACTACTCAGGTCGTAGCAATCAGCCCCAGCATTTT	CASSYYSGRSNQPQHF	.	TRBJ1-5	.	TRBV6-5
TGTGCCAGCAGCCCCGAGGAGAATAGTCCCCAGCATTTT	CASSPEENSPQHF	.	TRBJ1-5	.	TRBV9
TGTGCCAGTAGTATGACGACGGGACTAGAGGCAGATACGCAGTATTTT	CASSMTTGLEADTQYF	TRBD2	TRBJ2-3	.	TRBV19
TGTGCCAGCAGTTGGGACAGCTCCTATAATTCACCCCTCCACTTT	CASSWDSSYNSPLHF	TRBD1	TRBJ1-6	.	TRBV28
TGTGCCAGCAAAGAGGGGACAGGGGTCGGTGATGGCTACACCTTC	CASKEGTGVGDGYTF	TRBD1	TRBJ1-2	.	TRBV6-4
TGTGCCGTTTCGGGGACAGGGGGCACTGAAGCTTTCTTT	CAVSGTGGTEAFF	TRBD1	TRBJ1-1	.	TRBV6-5